This record looks at one T cell receptor beta chain sequence and its context. The data belong to a study of molecular identifiers for immune sequencing clone quantification. V was pared by 0 bases and J by 7 bases, with 10 bases between. This CDR3 contains 14 residues. For naive CD8 T cells, sorting used the CD8+CD4-CCR7+CD45RA+ phenotype. TCRdb reprocessed the PCR reads via MiXCR and lists one record per CDR3 protein. The table lists over 85,000 distinct CDR3 sequences, around a quarter of them singletons. This rearrangement joins TRBV12-3 or TRBV12-4 to TRBJ2-1; D possibly corresponds to TRBD2 (7 bases). What was sequenced was naive CD8+ T cells from blood, with Jurkat cell RNA spiked in. Indicated subset: FACS-sorted CD8+CD4-CCR7+CD45RA+ naive T cells. The TCR originated in a human donor in good health. Some libraries in this study had Jurkat cell RNA spiked in. DNA of the CDR3: TGTGCCAGCAGTTTAGCGGGGGGGCAGAATGAGCAGTTCTTC. Encoded protein: CASSLAGGQNEQFF.